This section outlines one TCR beta chain sequence together with its context. As yet, its antigen is unknown. The data derive from a study of T cell repertoires in cytomegalovirus infection. Study outcomes and limitations: Ex vivo, HLA-C-restricted CMV-specific TCR beta clonotypes prevailed over the rest of the response. Carriers of CMV plus the relevant HLA were identified by cumulative public TCR beta family frequency.

TCRdb used MiXCR to reprocess the reads, holding one entry per CDR3 protein. The sample lists some 100,000 distinct CDR3 sequences, around a quarter occurring once. The CDR3 is made up of 16 amino acids. Germline-derived CDR1 and CDR2 are DFQATT and SNEGSKA (reference sequence). With 5 bases clipped from V and 2 bases from J, the junction kept 8 bases outside the gene matches. The clonotype was recovered from a human donor in good health (CMV status not recorded). Some clones in this sample may be carry-over from other donors' samples. The rearrangement links TRBV20-1 to TRBJ2-7, with 14 positions matching TRBD2. Source material: CD8+ T cells from PBMCs. For the CDR3, the DNA is TGCAGTGCTCGCCGACCGACTAGCGGGGGGGCCTACGAGCAGTACTTC. It is translated as CSARRPTSGGAYEQYF.